The rows below give T cell receptor beta chains drawn from one sample of a study of human thymus T cells. The data were produced by immunoSEQ multiplex PCR, yet TCRdb's version contains in-frame clones alone and is incomplete. Of around 120,000 clones in the sample, around 94% were seen once. Input material: thymus tissue. The receptors come from a boy less than two years old with a congenital heart defect but otherwise immunologically healthy. Each CDR3 is given with its conserved first and last residue. D genes are given only for firm matches. A row's size may be missing; if present it is once, few, many or a size class.

size: -; V: TRBV19; D: -; J: TRBJ1-4; DNA: TGTGCCAGTAGTCCCCCGGAGTTCAGTGAAAAACTGTTTTTT; CDR3: CASSPPEFSEKLFF
size: -; V: TRBV15; D: -; J: TRBJ2-7; DNA: TGTGCCACCAGCAGAGATGATCAGGCAACCTCCTACGAGCAGTACTTC; CDR3: CATSRDDQATSYEQYF
size: -; V: TRBV4-3; D: -; J: TRBJ2-5; DNA: TGCGCCAGCAGCCAAGAAGGGGCGGTACTAGAGACCCAGTACTTC; CDR3: CASSQEGAVLETQYF
size: -; V: TRBV7-9; D: -; J: TRBJ1-1; DNA: TGTGCCAGCAGGCCTAAGGGCAAAGACACTGAAGCTTTCTTT; CDR3: CASRPKGKDTEAFF
size: -; V: TRBV28; D: -; J: TRBJ2-1; DNA: TGTGCCAGCTACAGGGGCCCGAATGGCGGGGCTCTCAATGAGCAGTTCTTC; CDR3: CASYRGPNGGALNEQFF
size: -; V: TRBV4-2; D: TRBD1; J: TRBJ1-1; DNA: TGTGCCAGCAGCCAAGATTTCTGGATCAGAACGGACAGGGTGGTCACTGAAGCTTTCTTT; CDR3: CASSQDFWIRTDRVVTEAFF
size: -; V: TRBV5-1; D: -; J: TRBJ1-2; DNA: TGCGCCAGCAGCCCTGCAGGGGCGGAAGAGGGCTACACCTTC; CDR3: CASSPAGAEEGYTF
size: -; V: TRBV6-6; D: -; J: TRBJ1-2; DNA: TGTGCCAGCAGTTACGACAGTAAGGAGGGCTATGGCTACACCTTC; CDR3: CASSYDSKEGYGYTF
size: -; V: TRBV4-1; D: -; J: TRBJ1-1; DNA: TGCGCCAGCAGCCAAGGGCCACTGCATGGCATGAACACTGAAGCTTTCTTT; CDR3: CASSQGPLHGMNTEAFF
size: -; V: TRBV27; D: -; J: TRBJ2-7; DNA: TGTGCCAGCAGGGCTCTTACAGGGAAACGGGATCCTCCGTCTTGG; CDR3: CASRALTGKRDPPSW
size: -; V: TRBV6-5; D: TRBD1; J: TRBJ2-5; DNA: TGTGCCAGCAGTTACTCGAGAGGGGGCTCTGAGACCCAGTACTTC; CDR3: CASSYSRGGSETQYF
size: once; V: TRBV5-1; D: -; J: TRBJ2-3; DNA: TGCGCCAGCAGCTCCGGGGGCACGCAGTATTTT; CDR3: CASSSGGTQYF
size: -; V: TRBV7-2; D: -; J: TRBJ2-7; DNA: TGTGCCAGCAGCCCTAATGGCGGGGCTTCCTACGAGCAGTACTTC; CDR3: CASSPNGGASYEQYF
size: few; V: TRBV27; D: -; J: TRBJ1-6; DNA: TGTGCCAGCAGTTTGGGAGAATCACCCCTCCACTTT; CDR3: CASSLGESPLHF
size: -; V: TRBV6-1; D: -; J: TRBJ1-1; DNA: TGTGCCAGCAGGCAGAAGGACCCTGAGAGGACTGAAGCTTTCTTT; CDR3: CASRQKDPERTEAFF
size: -; V: TRBV7-2; D: TRBD2; J: TRBJ2-2; DNA: TGTGCCAGCAGCTTATCCAGCGGGGGGTCTCACACCGGGGAGCTGTTTTTT; CDR3: CASSLSSGGSHTGELFF
size: -; V: TRBV5-6; D: TRBD1; J: TRBJ1-2; DNA: TGTGCCAGCAGCTCGACAGGGGGCGTCGTCTATGGCTACACCTTC; CDR3: CASSSTGGVVYGYTF
size: once; V: TRBV18; D: -; J: TRBJ1-5; DNA: TGTGCCAGCTCTCATACAGCGTATCAGCCCCAGCATTTT; CDR3: CASSHTAYQPQHF
size: -; V: TRBV7-9; D: -; J: TRBJ1-2; DNA: TGTGCCAGCAGCTCAAGTGGGACACCGTATGGCTACACCTTC; CDR3: CASSSSGTPYGYTF
size: -; V: TRBV4-3; D: -; J: TRBJ2-3; DNA: TGCGCCAGCAGCCAAGATGGCATCGGACAGCCGACCACAGATACGCAGTATTTT; CDR3: CASSQDGIGQPTTDTQYF
size: -; V: TRBV27; D: TRBD1; J: TRBJ2-7; DNA: TGTGCCAGCAGAACCGGGACAGGGGTAAGCGAGCAGTACTTC; CDR3: CASRTGTGVSEQYF
size: -; V: TRBV28; D: -; J: TRBJ1-5; DNA: TGTGCCAGCAGTTTGTTACAGTTTTATAGCAATCAGCCCCAGCATTTT; CDR3: CASSLLQFYSNQPQHF
size: -; V: TRBV10-3; D: TRBD1; J: TRBJ2-7; DNA: TGTGCCATCACCGAGGGGGGCACAGGGGGGAAGTACTTC; CDR3: CAITEGGTGGKYF
size: -; V: TRBV2; D: TRBD2; J: TRBJ2-3; DNA: TGTGCCAGCAGTGGACTAGCGGGGCGTAAAACAGATACGCAGTATTTT; CDR3: CASSGLAGRKTDTQYF
size: -; V: TRBV7-2; D: TRBD2; J: TRBJ2-5; DNA: TGTGCCAGCAGCCCAGGACTAGCGGGGGGACAAGAGACCCAGTACTTC; CDR3: CASSPGLAGGQETQYF
size: -; V: TRBV7-9; D: -; J: TRBJ2-3; DNA: TGTGCCAGCAGCTTAGCTTCGGCAGGGGTAGGCACAGATACGCAGTATTTT; CDR3: CASSLASAGVGTDTQYF
size: -; V: TRBV5-4; D: -; J: TRBJ2-3; DNA: TGTGCCAGCAGCTTGAGGGTAGGGAGTAAAGATACGCAGTATTTT; CDR3: CASSLRVGSKDTQYF
size: once; V: TRBV28; D: -; J: TRBJ1-5; DNA: TGTGCCAGCAGTTTATGCAGGTTTAGCAATCAGCCCCAGCATTTT; CDR3: CASSLCRFSNQPQHF
size: -; V: TRBV30; D: -; J: TRBJ2-3; DNA: TGTGCCTGGAGTGTACAGCGGGTGAGCACAGATACGCAGTATTTT; CDR3: CAWSVQRVSTDTQYF
size: -; V: TRBV5-6; D: TRBD2; J: TRBJ2-3; DNA: TGTGCCAGCAGGGCCGGACTAGCCTCAGATACGCAGTATTTT; CDR3: CASRAGLASDTQYF
size: -; V: TRBV7-2; D: -; J: TRBJ2-7; DNA: TGTGCCAGCAGCTTAACCTACGAGCAGTACTTC; CDR3: CASSLTYEQYF
size: -; V: TRBV27; D: TRBD1; J: TRBJ1-1; DNA: TGTGCCAGTCAAGTTTATGGCAGGGGGGACACTGAAGCTTTCTTT; CDR3: CASQVYGRGDTEAFF
size: -; V: TRBV7-2; D: -; J: TRBJ1-2; DNA: TGTGCCAGCAGCTTAGAACTGGTGTCGGGCTATGGCTACACCTTC; CDR3: CASSLELVSGYGYTF
size: -; V: TRBV4-1; D: TRBD2; J: TRBJ2-2; DNA: TGCGCCAGCGGGGGCGGGGGGCTAAACACCGGGGAGCTGTTTTTT; CDR3: CASGGGGLNTGELFF
size: -; V: TRBV15; D: -; J: TRBJ1-4; DNA: TGTGCCACCAGCGCGGGCAGGTTGCTAGACCTCGATAATGAAAAACTGTTTTTT; CDR3: CATSAGRLLDLDNEKLFF
size: -; V: TRBV27; D: TRBD2; J: TRBJ2-7; DNA: TGTGCCAGCAGTTTGTACGCGGGACTAGCGGGGCGTACCTACGAGCAGTACTTC; CDR3: CASSLYAGLAGRTYEQYF
size: -; V: TRBV4-3; D: TRBD1; J: TRBJ1-3; DNA: TGCGCCAGCAGCCAGAGGACAGGGAATAACACCATATATTTT; CDR3: CASSQRTGNNTIYF
size: -; V: TRBV2; D: -; J: TRBJ2-7; DNA: TGTGCCAGCAGTGAAGGTAGCTACGAGCAGTACTTC; CDR3: CASSEGSYEQYF
size: few; V: TRBV5-6; D: -; J: TRBJ1-1; DNA: TGTGCCAGCAGCTTGAAGGGCCCTGACCTTCGGGGAGGAGCTTTCTTT; CDR3: CASSLKGPDLRGGAFF
size: -; V: TRBV28; D: -; J: TRBJ2-1; DNA: TGTGCCAGCAGTTTATGGCCCCTGTACAATGAGCAGTTCTTC; CDR3: CASSLWPLYNEQFF
size: -; V: TRBV7-7; D: TRBD2; J: TRBJ2-5; DNA: TGTGCCAGCAGCACGCGGACTAGCGGGACGGAAGAGACCCAGTACTTC; CDR3: CASSTRTSGTEETQYF
size: -; V: TRBV19; D: TRBD1; J: TRBJ1-1; DNA: TGTGCCAGTAGTGCAGAACCTCATCACAGGGGGCGGGTACCCCATGAAGCTTTCTTT; CDR3: CASSAEPHHRGRVPHEAFF
size: -; V: TRBV5-6; D: -; J: TRBJ2-3; DNA: TGTGCCAGCAGCCGGTGGGGATCAGGCACAGATACGCAGTATTTT; CDR3: CASSRWGSGTDTQYF
size: -; V: TRBV4-3; D: TRBD2; J: TRBJ2-6; DNA: TGCGCCAGCAGCCAGACTAGCGGGGGCATCGATTGGGCCAACGTCCTGACTTTC; CDR3: CASSQTSGGIDWANVLTF
size: -; V: TRBV5-5; D: TRBD1; J: TRBJ2-4; DNA: TGTGCCAGCAGCGCGACAGGGGCAAACATTCAGTACTTC; CDR3: CASSATGANIQYF
size: -; V: TRBV6-5; D: -; J: TRBJ2-7; DNA: TGTGCCAGCGGTTCGGGGGCCACCTACGAGCAGTACTTC; CDR3: CASGSGATYEQYF
size: -; V: TRBV7-2; D: -; J: TRBJ2-7; DNA: TGTGCCAGCAGCTTAGGTTCCGTAAGATCCTACGAGCAGTACTTC; CDR3: CASSLGSVRSYEQYF
size: -; V: TRBV19; D: -; J: TRBJ1-2; DNA: TGTGCCAGTAGTAAAGGACGATCTGGGGGGGTTTCTAACTATGGCTACACCTTC; CDR3: CASSKGRSGGVSNYGYTF
size: -; V: TRBV4-2; D: -; J: TRBJ1-4; DNA: TGTGCCAGCAGCCGGCGGAAAGGTAGCGAAAAACTGTTTTTT; CDR3: CASSRRKGSEKLFF
size: -; V: TRBV18; D: -; J: TRBJ1-4; DNA: TGTGCCAGCTCACCAAAGGAGATCGATGGTAGGAGTAATGAAAAACTGTTTTTT; CDR3: CASSPKEIDGRSNEKLFF
size: -; V: TRBV28; D: -; J: TRBJ2-2; DNA: TGTGCCAGCAGTTTACGGCGGGGAGTGAGGACCGGGGAGCTGTTTTTT; CDR3: CASSLRRGVRTGELFF
size: -; V: TRBV29-1; D: -; J: TRBJ1-1; DNA: TGCAGCGTTAATGGTGGCACTGAAGCTTTCTTT; CDR3: CSVNGGTEAFF
size: -; V: TRBV9; D: -; J: TRBJ2-7; DNA: TGTGCCAGCAGCGTTCCCGGCGTTAGCGAGTACTACGAGCAGTACTTC; CDR3: CASSVPGVSEYYEQYF
size: -; V: TRBV4-2; D: TRBD2; J: TRBJ2-5; DNA: TGTGCCAGCAGCCAAGATCTGGGAAGCGGGGGGGCCTGGGAGACCCAGTACTTC; CDR3: CASSQDLGSGGAWETQYF
size: -; V: TRBV10-3; D: -; J: TRBJ1-1; DNA: TGTGCCATCAGTGAGAGGCAGGGAAGAGAGGGGACTGAAGCTTTCTTT; CDR3: CAISERQGREGTEAFF
size: -; V: TRBV30; D: -; J: TRBJ2-7; DNA: TGTGCCTGGAAGGGCAGGCCGGGCGACGAGCAGTACTTC; CDR3: CAWKGRPGDEQYF
size: -; V: TRBV21-1; D: -; J: TRBJ1-1; DNA: TGTGCCAGCAGCAAAATAAGTCACACCTTT; CDR3: CASSKISHTF
size: -; V: TRBV19; D: -; J: TRBJ2-1; DNA: TGTGCCGCTCAGGGGGGGAGCGATGAGCAGTTCTTC; CDR3: CAAQGGSDEQFF
size: -; V: TRBV7-2; D: TRBD2; J: TRBJ2-3; DNA: TGTGCCAGCAGCTTAAAGTCGGGGGGGCCGGCAGATACGCAGTATTTT; CDR3: CASSLKSGGPADTQYF